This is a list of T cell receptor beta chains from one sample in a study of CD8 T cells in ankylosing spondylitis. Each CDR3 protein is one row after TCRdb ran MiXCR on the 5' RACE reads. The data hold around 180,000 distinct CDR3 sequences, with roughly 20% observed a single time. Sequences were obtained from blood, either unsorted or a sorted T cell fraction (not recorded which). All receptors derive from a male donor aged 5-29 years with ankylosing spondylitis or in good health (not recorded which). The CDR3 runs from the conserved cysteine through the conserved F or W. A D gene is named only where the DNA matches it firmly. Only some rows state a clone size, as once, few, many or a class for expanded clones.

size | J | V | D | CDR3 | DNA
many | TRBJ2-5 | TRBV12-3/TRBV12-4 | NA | CASSLNAGFQETQYF | TGTGCCAGCAGTTTAAATGCAGGGTTCCAAGAGACCCAGTACTTC
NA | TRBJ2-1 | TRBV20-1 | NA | CSARDPGERNEQFF | TGCAGTGCTAGAGATCCGGGGGAGAGGAATGAGCAGTTCTTC
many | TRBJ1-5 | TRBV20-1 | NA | CSARDIAVGQPQHF | TGCAGTGCTAGAGATATCGCGGTCGGTCAGCCCCAGCATTTT
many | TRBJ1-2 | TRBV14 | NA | CASSLRTAQLFYGYTF | TGTGCCAGCAGCCTTAGGACGGCCCAACTGTTCTATGGCTACACCTTC
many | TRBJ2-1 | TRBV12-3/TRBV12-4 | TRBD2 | CASSSLVAGGRRNEQFF | TGTGCCAGCTCCTCCTTGGTAGCGGGAGGGCGTCGAAATGAGCAGTTCTTC
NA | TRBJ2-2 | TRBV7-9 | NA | CASSPRTQWSGELFF | TGTGCCAGCAGCCCCCGGACCCAGTGGTCCGGGGAGCTGTTTTTT
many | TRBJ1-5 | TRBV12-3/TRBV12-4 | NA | CASSLWGNQPQHF | TGTGCCAGCAGTTTGTGGGGCAATCAGCCCCAGCATTTT
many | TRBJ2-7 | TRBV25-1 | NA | CASSFAHEQYF | TGTGCCAGCAGTTTCGCCCACGAGCAGTACTTC
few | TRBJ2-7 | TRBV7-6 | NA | CASSRNADSYEQYF | TGTGCCAGCAGCCGTAACGCCGACAGCTACGAGCAGTACTTC
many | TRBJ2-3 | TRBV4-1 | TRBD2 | CASSQDSGTRIDTQYF | TGCGCCAGCAGCCAAGATTCCGGGACTAGGATAGATACGCAGTATTTT
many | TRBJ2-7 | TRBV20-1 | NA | CSAREVQAGFGEQYF | TGCAGTGCTAGGGAAGTCCAGGCAGGGTTTGGCGAGCAGTACTTC
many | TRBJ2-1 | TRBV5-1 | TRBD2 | CASSFGALAGLLDNEQFF | TGCGCCAGCAGCTTTGGGGCCCTAGCGGGATTGTTAGACAATGAGCAGTTCTTC
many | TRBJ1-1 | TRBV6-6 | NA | CASSPDPNTEAFF | TGTGCCAGCAGCCCAGACCCGAACACTGAAGCTTTCTTT
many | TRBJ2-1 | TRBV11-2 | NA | CASSLRPESEQFF | TGTGCCAGCAGCTTAAGGCCTGAGAGTGAGCAGTTCTTC
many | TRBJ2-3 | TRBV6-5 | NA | CASSLFSGTAADTQYF | TGTGCCAGCAGCCTATTTAGCGGAACTGCGGCAGATACGCAGTATTTT
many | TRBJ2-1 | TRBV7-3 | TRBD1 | CASSPYPPTGVDNEQFF | TGTGCCAGCAGCCCTTACCCACCTACAGGGGTAGACAATGAGCAGTTCTTC
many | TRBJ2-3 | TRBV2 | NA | CASSDQGSSTDTQYF | TGTGCCAGCAGTGACCAGGGATCTAGCACAGATACGCAGTATTTT
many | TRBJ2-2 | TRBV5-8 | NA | CASTRELFF | TGTGCCAGCACCCGGGAGCTGTTTTTT
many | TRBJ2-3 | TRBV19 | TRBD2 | CASKNLAGADTQYF | TGTGCCAGTAAGAATCTAGCGGGAGCAGATACGCAGTATTTT
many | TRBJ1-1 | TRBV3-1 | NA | CASSPSVPTNTEAFF | TGTGCCAGCAGCCCTTCAGTCCCCACGAACACTGAAGCTTTCTTT